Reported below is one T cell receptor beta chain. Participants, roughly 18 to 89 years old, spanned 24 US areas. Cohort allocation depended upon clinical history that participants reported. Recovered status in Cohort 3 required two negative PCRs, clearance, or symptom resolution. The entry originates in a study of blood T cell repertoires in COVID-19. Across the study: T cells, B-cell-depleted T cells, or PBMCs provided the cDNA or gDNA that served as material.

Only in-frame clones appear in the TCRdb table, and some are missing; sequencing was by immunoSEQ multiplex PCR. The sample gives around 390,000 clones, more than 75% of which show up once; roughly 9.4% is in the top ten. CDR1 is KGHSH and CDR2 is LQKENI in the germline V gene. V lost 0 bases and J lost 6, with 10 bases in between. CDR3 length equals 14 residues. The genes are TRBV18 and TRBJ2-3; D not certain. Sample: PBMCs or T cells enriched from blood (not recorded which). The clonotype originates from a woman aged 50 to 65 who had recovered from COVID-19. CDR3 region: CASSPPGIFDTQYF. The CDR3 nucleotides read TGTGCCAGCTCACCACCGGGCATCTTTGATACGCAGTATTTT.